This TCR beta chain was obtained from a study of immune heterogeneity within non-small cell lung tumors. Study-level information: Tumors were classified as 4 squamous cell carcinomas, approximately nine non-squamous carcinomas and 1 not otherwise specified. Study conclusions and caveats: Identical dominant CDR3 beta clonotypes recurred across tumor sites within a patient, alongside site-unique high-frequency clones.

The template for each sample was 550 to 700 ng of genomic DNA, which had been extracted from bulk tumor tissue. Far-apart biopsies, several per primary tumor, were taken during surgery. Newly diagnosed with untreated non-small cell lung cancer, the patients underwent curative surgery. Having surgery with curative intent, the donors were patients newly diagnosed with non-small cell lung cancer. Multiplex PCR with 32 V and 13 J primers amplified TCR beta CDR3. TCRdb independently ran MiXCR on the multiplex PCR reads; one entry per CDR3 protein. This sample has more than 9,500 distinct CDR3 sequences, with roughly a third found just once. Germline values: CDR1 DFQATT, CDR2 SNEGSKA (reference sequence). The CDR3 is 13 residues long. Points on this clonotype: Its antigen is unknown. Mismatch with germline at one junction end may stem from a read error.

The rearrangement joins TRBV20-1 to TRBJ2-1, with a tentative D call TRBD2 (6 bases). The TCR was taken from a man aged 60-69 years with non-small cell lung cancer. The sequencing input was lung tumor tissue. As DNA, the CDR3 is TGCAGTGCTAGAGCGGACTACTACAATGAGCAGTTATTT. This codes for CSARADYYNEQLF.